The source of this T cell receptor beta chain is a study of T cells in Graves' hyperthyroidism and ophthalmopathy. This CDR3 contains 17 residues. Germline CDR1 is MDHEN and CDR2 is SYDVKM. Notes on the study in general: Most thyroid clonotypes that were expanded above 0.001 also turned up in blood.

Researchers barred patients who had uncontrolled infection, other autoimmune disease, pregnancy or lactation. In regard to this clonotype: Its antigen is currently unknown. The junction and the germline gene differ at one end; a read error may be behind it.

TCR beta CDR3 sequences were amplified from RNA transcripts. First-round RT-PCR of the TCR CDR3 relied on the HTBI primer set. TCRdb reprocessed the multiplex PCR reads via MiXCR and lists one record per CDR3 protein. The sample includes under 200,000 distinct CDR3 sequences, approximately 9% of them seen just once. This clonotype was obtained from a woman aged 18-30 years with Graves' hyperthyroidism that later progressed to Graves' ophthalmopathy. The sequencing sample was made of blood. This chain joins TRBV28 and TRBJ1-2; the D gene is possibly TRBD1 (5 bases). The CDR3 is CASSFSGVGVSSYDYTF. The CDR3 nucleotides are TGTGCCAGCAGTTTCTCGGGGGTCGGGGTTAGTAGCTATGACTACACCTTC.